This entry concerns a single T cell receptor (beta chain). The antigen remains undetermined. The data derive from a study of OX40 agonist ivuxolimab in advanced cancers. Overall study: Patient treatment consisted of intravenous ivuxolimab administration every 2 weeks at 0.01 to 10 mg/kg. Points from the study as a whole: Patients with a partial response at 0.1-3.0 mg/kg had among the lowest clonal expansion. Nonresponders, in some cases, also had low normalized T-cell clonal expansion. CD8+ T cells showed, on average, more clonal expansion than CD4+ cells.

V was shortened by 5 bases and J by 1 base, with 14 bases between the two germline ends. CDR3 length: 16 residues. The germline V gene encodes CDR1 SEHNR and CDR2 FQNEAQ (reference sequence). The assay was immunoSEQ multiplex PCR, and TCRdb's table has in-frame clones only and misses some. The profile shows about 44,000 clones, around 93% of them singletons. The genes are TRBV7-9 and TRBJ2-2, with no clear D. The sequencing used CD4+ or CD8+ T cells sorted from blood, collected in a trial of the OX40 agonist ivuxolimab. The source is an adult with an advanced solid tumor such as melanoma, head and neck, liver or kidney cancer. CDR3 nucleotide sequence: TGTGCCAGCAGCCCTCTGGTCTGGGGGAACACCGGGGAGCTGTTTTTT. Translated, it gives CASSPLVWGNTGELFF.